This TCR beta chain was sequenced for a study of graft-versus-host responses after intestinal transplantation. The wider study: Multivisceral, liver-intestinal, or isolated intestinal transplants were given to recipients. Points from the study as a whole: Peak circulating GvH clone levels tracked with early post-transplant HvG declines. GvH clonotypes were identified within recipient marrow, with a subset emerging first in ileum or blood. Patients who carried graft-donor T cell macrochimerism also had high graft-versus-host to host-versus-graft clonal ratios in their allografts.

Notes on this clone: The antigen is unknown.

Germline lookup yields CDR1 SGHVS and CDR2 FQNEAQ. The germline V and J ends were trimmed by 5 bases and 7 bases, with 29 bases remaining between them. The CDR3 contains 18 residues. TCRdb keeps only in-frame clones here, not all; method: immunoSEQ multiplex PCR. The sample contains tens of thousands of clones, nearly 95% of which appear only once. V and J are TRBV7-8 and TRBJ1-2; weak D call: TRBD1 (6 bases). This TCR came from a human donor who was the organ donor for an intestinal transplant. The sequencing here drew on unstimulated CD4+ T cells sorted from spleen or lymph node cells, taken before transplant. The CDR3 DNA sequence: TGTGCCAGCAGCAGATCCAGGGGTCTGGGTGTTTTAGATCCTGGCTACACCTTC. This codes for CASSRSRGLGVLDPGYTF. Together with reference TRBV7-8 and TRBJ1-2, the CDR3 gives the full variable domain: GAGVSQSPRYKVAKRGQDVALRCDPISGHVSLFWYQQALGQGPEFLTYFQNEAQLDKSGLPSDRFFAERPEGSVSTLKIQRTQQEDSAVYLCASSRSRGLGVLDPGYTFGSGTRLTVV.